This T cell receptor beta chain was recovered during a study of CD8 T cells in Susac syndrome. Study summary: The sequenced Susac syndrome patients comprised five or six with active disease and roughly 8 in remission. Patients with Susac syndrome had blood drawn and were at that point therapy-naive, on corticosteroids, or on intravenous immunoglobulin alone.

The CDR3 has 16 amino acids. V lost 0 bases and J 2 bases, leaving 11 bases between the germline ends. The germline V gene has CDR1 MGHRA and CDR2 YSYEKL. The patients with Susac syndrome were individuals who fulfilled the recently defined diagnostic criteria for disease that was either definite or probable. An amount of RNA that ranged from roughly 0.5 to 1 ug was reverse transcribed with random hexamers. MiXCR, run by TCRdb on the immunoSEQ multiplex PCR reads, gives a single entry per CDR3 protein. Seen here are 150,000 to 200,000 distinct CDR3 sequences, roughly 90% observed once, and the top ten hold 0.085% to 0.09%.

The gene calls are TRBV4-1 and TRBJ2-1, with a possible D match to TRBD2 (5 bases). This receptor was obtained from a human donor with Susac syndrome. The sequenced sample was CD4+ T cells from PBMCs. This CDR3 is CASSQDLGAPYNEQFF. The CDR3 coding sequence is TGCGCCAGCAGCCAAGATTTGGGAGCCCCCTACAATGAGCAGTTCTTC.